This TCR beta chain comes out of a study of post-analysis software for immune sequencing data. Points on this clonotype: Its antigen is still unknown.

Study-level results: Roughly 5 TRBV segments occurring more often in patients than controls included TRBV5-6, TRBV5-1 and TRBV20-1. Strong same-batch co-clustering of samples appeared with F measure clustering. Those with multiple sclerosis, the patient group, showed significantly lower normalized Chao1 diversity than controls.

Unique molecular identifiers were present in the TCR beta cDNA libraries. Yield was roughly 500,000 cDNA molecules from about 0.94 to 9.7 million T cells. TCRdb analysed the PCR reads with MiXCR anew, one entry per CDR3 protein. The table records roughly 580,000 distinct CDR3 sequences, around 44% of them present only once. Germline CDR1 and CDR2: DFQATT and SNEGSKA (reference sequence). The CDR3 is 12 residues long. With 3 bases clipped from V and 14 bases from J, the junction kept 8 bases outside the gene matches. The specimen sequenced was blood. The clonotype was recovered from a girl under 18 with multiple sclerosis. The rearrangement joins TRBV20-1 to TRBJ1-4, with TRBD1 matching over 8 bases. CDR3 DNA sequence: TGCAGTGCTAGGAAGGGACAGGATAAGCTGTTTTTT. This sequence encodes CSARKGQDKLFF.